This T cell receptor (beta chain) was profiled in a study of T cells in Graves' hyperthyroidism and ophthalmopathy. Study-level points and caveats: Also found in blood were most expanded thyroid clonotypes above 0.001.

Amplified regions were TCR beta CDR3 sequences from RNA transcripts. First-round RT-PCR with HTBI primers amplified the TCR CDR3 region. TCRdb processed the multiplex PCR reads anew with MiXCR; each CDR3 protein has one entry. The sample has 370,000 or so distinct CDR3 sequences; around 14% are singletons. Patients were aged 18 to 65, had disease duration under 2 months, and had newly diagnosed hyperthyroidism. Diagnoses were made from clinical symptoms, serum measures (thyroxine and TRAb), thyroid ultrasound and orbital computed tomography. The PBMCs had their origin in approximately 10 ml of fresh peripheral blood. In its sample, this clonotype was seen many times. Its antigen remains unidentified. The sequence was obtained from a woman aged 18-35 years with Graves' hyperthyroidism that later progressed to Graves' ophthalmopathy. Sequencing used blood.

This CDR3 reads CSASYEQYF. The CDR3 DNA reads as TGCAGTGCTAGCTACGAGCAGTACTTC. The chain carries TRBV20-1 and TRBJ2-7; the D is unclear. In germline, CDR1 is DFQATT, CDR2 SNEGSKA (reference sequence). V was pared by 3 bases and J by 3 bases, with 0 bases between. This CDR3 has 9 amino acids.